Following are 20 T cell receptor beta chains from one sample sequenced in a study of OX40 agonist ivuxolimab in advanced cancers. Measured with immunoSEQ multiplex PCR; TCRdb has only the in-frame clones, and not every one. The table lists roughly 86,000 clones, 75% to 95% of them singletons. Sequencing used CD4+ or CD8+ T cells sorted from blood, obtained in a trial of the OX40 agonist ivuxolimab. These receptors originate from an adult with an advanced solid tumor such as melanoma, head and neck, liver or kidney cancer.

The chain uses TRBV21-1 and TRBJ2-5; the table's D call, TRBD1, has no DNA check behind it. TRBV21-1 is annotated as a pseudogene. The CDR3 loop spans 15 amino acids. The CDR3 nucleotides read TGTGCCAGCAGCAAAGCTGGACAGGGACTAGAGACCCAGTACTTC. Protein sequence: CASSKAGQGLETQYF.

The gene calls are TRBV11-3 and TRBJ2-2; D possibly uses TRBD1 or TRBD2 (5 bases each). Germline CDR1 and CDR2: SGHNT and YENEEA. V dropped 5 bases and J dropped 6 bases, with 10 bases sitting between them. The CDR3 length is 13 residues. The chain's CDR3 is CASSQRGAGELFF. CDR3 in DNA: TGTGCCAGCAGCCAAAGGGGAGCCGGGGAGCTGTTTTTT.

The J gene is TRBJ2-7, the V gene TRBV7-7, with D possibly matching TRBD2 (5 bases). CDR1 is SSHAT, CDR2 FNYEAQ, per germline (reference sequence). This CDR3 region has 15 residues. V lost 2 bases, J lost 2 bases, and 13 bases lay in between. The CDR3 reads CASSLSSGPTYEQYF. Here the CDR3 DNA reads TGTGCCAGCAGCTTAAGCAGCGGACCCACCTACGAGCAGTACTTC.

The V call is TRBV7-9, the J call TRBJ1-1; D unclear. Between the trimmed V and J ends, which lost 5 bases and 3 bases, there was a span of 4 bases. CDR1 is SEHNR, CDR2 FQNEAQ, per germline (reference sequence). The CDR3 consists of 11 residues. The DNA of the CDR3 is TGTGCCAGCAGCCCCTACACTGAAGCTTTCTTT. Protein: CASSPYTEAFF.

This clone was seen more than once but under ten times. Other DNA sequences of this sample code for an identical CDR3. The V gene is TRBV19, the J gene TRBJ1-1; D uncertain. This CDR3 contains 13 residues. Germline V gene sequence: CDR1 LNHDA, CDR2 SQIVND (reference sequence). Trimming left V 5 bases short and J 4 bases short, with 11 bases between. CDR3 DNA: TGTGCCAGTAGTCCCATGGCTGGCACTGAAGCTTTCTTT. Translation gives CASSPMAGTEAFF.

This clone was seen only once. The gene calls are TRBV4-2 and TRBJ2-3, with 7 bases aligning to TRBD2. Germline V gene data show CDR1 as LGHNA and CDR2 as YNFKEQ. The trim removed 11 bases at V and 0 bases at J, leaving 2 bases unmatched. CDR3 length: 12 residues. The CDR3 sequence: CAGSGSTDTQYF. CDR3 bases: TGTGCCGGTAGCGGGAGCACAGATACGCAGTATTTT.

CDR3 DNA: TGTGCCAGCAGCCCCCTATCCGGAAACACCATATATTTT. Its translation: CASSPLSGNTIYF. The chain joins TRBV7-2 to TRBJ1-3; no definite D call. The V gene's germline CDR1 is SGHTA and CDR2 FQGNSA. There are 13 residues in the CDR3. V dropped 5 bases and J dropped 4 bases, with 9 bases sitting between them.

The J gene is TRBJ2-5, the V gene TRBV5-1; 7 bases are a match to TRBD2. After removal of 0 bases from V and 2 bases from J, the junction contained 7 bases not matched to a gene. The CDR3 sequence is 16 residues long. From germline, CDR1 is SGHRS and CDR2 YFSETQ. CDR3 coding DNA: TGCGCCAGCAGCTTGGCCTTGGGACTACAACAAGAGACCCAGTACTTC. Its translation is CASSLALGLQQETQYF.

The J gene is TRBJ1-1, the V gene TRBV7-9, with 8 positions matching TRBD1. V trimming: 2 bases; J trimming: 2 bases; junction bases outside the gene matches: 10. Germline V gives CDR1 SEHNR, CDR2 FQNEAQ (reference sequence). This CDR3 region has 17 residues. CDR3 bases: TGTGCCAGCAGCTTATGGTTGGGGGGACAGGTAAACACTGAAGCTTTCTTT. This gives the protein CASSLWLGGQVNTEAFF.

This chain links TRBV7-2 with TRBJ1-2, with a weak D call TRBD1 (5 bases). The CDR3 runs 19 residues. Trimming removed 1 base from V and 4 bases from J, with 25 bases in between. Looked up from germline, CDR1 is SGHTA and CDR2 is FQGNSA. CDR3 protein: CASSLVSGLNTDETYGYTF. The CDR3 coding sequence is TGTGCCAGCAGCTTAGTCTCGGGACTTAACACAGACGAGACCTATGGCTACACCTTC.

This chain joins TRBV11-2 and TRBJ1-1; TRBD1 might be the D (5 bases). The length of the CDR3 is 15 residues. Germline loops: CDR1 SGHAT, CDR2 FQNNGV. The ends were cut back, 0 bases at V and 3 bases at J, with 11 bases in the middle. CDR3 in amino acids: CASSLERDSYTEAFF. CDR3 nucleotide sequence: TGTGCCAGCAGCTTAGAAAGAGACAGTTACACTGAAGCTTTCTTT.

Written as DNA, the CDR3 is TGTGCCAGCAGGGCGAGCGGGGGGTACCTGTACTTC. Its protein product is CASRASGGYLYF. The V call is TRBV2, the J call TRBJ2-4; TRBD2 agrees at 9 bases. J gave up 15 bases and V 6 bases, and 9 bases lay outside the gene matches. Germline CDR1 is SNHLY and CDR2 is FYNNEI. The CDR3 extends over 12 amino acids. The full variable domain, with the rest looked up from reference TRBV2 and TRBJ2-4, is EPEVTQTPSHQVTQMGQEVILRCVPISNHLYFYWYRQILGQKVEFLVSFYNNEISEKSEIFDDQFSVERPDGSNFTLKIRSTKLEDSAMYFCASRASGGYLYFGAGTRLSVL.

This clone was observed a single time. The DNA of the CDR3 is TGTGCCAGCTCACCAACCAGCGGGAGGATGAACGAGCAGTACTTC. This sequence encodes CASSPTSGRMNEQYF. V usage is TRBV18 and J usage is TRBJ2-7; 9 bases agree with TRBD2. The CDR3 consists of 15 residues. Germline lookup yields CDR1 KGHSH and CDR2 LQKENI. With V trimmed by 2 bases and J by 5 bases, 7 bases remained unmatched.

V usage is TRBV28 and J usage is TRBJ2-1; 10 bases line up with TRBD2. This CDR3 spans 16 amino acids. Looked up from germline, CDR1 is MDHEN and CDR2 is SYDVKM. The junction had 7 bases not matched to a gene; V was cut back by 6 bases and J by 2 bases. CDR3 residues: CASSWIGLAAYNEQFF. The CDR3 DNA reads TGTGCCAGCAGCTGGATAGGACTAGCGGCCTACAATGAGCAGTTCTTC.

V is TRBV10-3 and J is TRBJ2-5; tentative D call: TRBD1 (5 bases). Germline lookup yields CDR1 ENHRY and CDR2 SYGVKD. Trimming left V 11 bases short and J 7 bases short, with 17 bases between. This CDR3 has 12 residues. CDR3 DNA sequence: TGTGCCTCGAGTCCCCCCCAGGGGACCCAGTACTTC. Translating it yields CASSPPQGTQYF.

This chain joins TRBV11-3 and TRBJ2-7; 10 positions agree with TRBD2. Per germline, CDR1 SGHNT and CDR2 YENEEA. The CDR3 length is 15 residues. Trimming cost V 1 base and J 2 bases; bases outside gene matches: 2. This CDR3 is CASSLGSGGAYEQYF. The DNA of the CDR3 is TGTGCCAGCAGCTTAGGGAGCGGGGGGGCCTACGAGCAGTACTTC.

This chain connects TRBV28 to TRBJ2-1, with 9 bases aligning to TRBD2. The germline V gene has CDR1 MDHEN and CDR2 SYDVKM. The CDR3 length is 18 residues. J was trimmed by 1 base and V by 6 bases; bases with no gene match: 13. CDR3 in amino acids: CASRPGRGGRGSYNEQFF. The DNA for the CDR3 is TGTGCCAGCAGACCCGGTCGTGGCGGGAGGGGTTCCTACAATGAGCAGTTCTTC.

This clone was counted between two and nine times. The chain carries TRBV2 and TRBJ1-5, with TRBD1 as a possible D gene (6 bases). CDR1 and CDR2 from the germline V gene are SNHLY and FYNNEI. V was trimmed by 1 base and J by 0 bases, leaving 13 bases between them. The CDR3 length is 17 residues. The CDR3 reads CASSEEWGQNSNQPQHF. CDR3 nucleotides: TGTGCCAGCAGTGAAGAGTGGGGGCAGAATAGCAATCAGCCCCAGCATTTT.

V gene TRBV6-6 combines with J gene TRBJ1-1; TRBD1 is a possible D gene (6 bases). There are 15 residues in the CDR3. The V and J ends lost 2 bases and 1 base respectively, with 11 bases between them. The germline gives CDR1 MNHNY, CDR2 SVGAGI (reference sequence). Here the CDR3 DNA reads TGTGCCAGCAGTTACCACAGGGTAACGAACACTGAAGCTTTCTTT. Its translation is CASSYHRVTNTEAFF.

V and J are TRBV7-9 and TRBJ2-2, with 8 bases that match TRBD1. Germline trimming cut 10 bases from V and 5 bases from J; bases unmatched to any gene: 15. This CDR3 spans 16 amino acids. Germline V gene sequence: CDR1 SEHNR, CDR2 FQNEAQ (reference sequence). CDR3 residues: CATAVSGGRWTGELFF. The CDR3 DNA sequence: TGTGCCACCGCAGTCTCAGGGGGCCGTTGGACCGGGGAGCTGTTTTTT. Combining the CDR3 with reference TRBV7-9 and TRBJ2-2 gives the whole variable domain DTGVSQNPRHKITKRGQNVTFRCDPISEHNRLYWYRQTLGQGPEFLTYFQNEAQLEKSRLLSDRFSAERPKGSFSTLEIQRTEQGDSAMYLCATAVSGGRWTGELFFGEGSRLTVL.